A single sample gave rise to the 26 T cell receptor beta chains below, sequenced in a study of blood T cell repertoires in COVID-19. TCRdb's copy holds only in-frame clones and misses some; the assay was immunoSEQ multiplex PCR. The table shows some 170,000 clones, with approximately 90% occurring only once. Input material: peripheral blood. The receptors come from a woman in her forties or fifties with acute or convalescent COVID-19.

The J gene is TRBJ2-2, the V gene TRBV18; D is ambiguous. The V end was cut by 3 bases, the J end by 3 bases, with 5 bases between. Germline loops: CDR1 KGHSH, CDR2 LQKENI. This CDR3 has 13 amino acids. The CDR3 is CASSPRDTGELFF. DNA of the CDR3: TGTGCCAGCTCACCCCGAGACACCGGGGAGCTGTTTTTT.

V is TRBV21-1 and J is TRBJ2-7; TRBD1 is the table's D call, not checked against the DNA. TRBV21-1 is listed as a pseudogene. The CDR3 runs to 13 residues. In DNA form, the CDR3 reads TGTGCCAGGAAGGGGGACAGCACCTACGAGCAGTACTTC. Translation gives CARKGDSTYEQYF.

Comments on this clone: The identical CDR3 is also encoded by other nucleotide sequences in the sample. The chain uses TRBV7-2 and TRBJ1-4; tentative D call: TRBD1 (6 bases). V lost 2 bases, J lost 2 bases, and 6 bases lay in between. The length of the CDR3 is 14 residues. Germline lookup yields CDR1 SGHTA and CDR2 FQGNSA. CDR3 DNA: TGTGCCAGCAGCTTACAGGGGACTAATGAAAAACTGTTTTTT. Its protein product is CASSLQGTNEKLFF.

The genes are TRBV13 and TRBJ1-1, with unresolved D. The CDR3 is made up of 14 amino acids. Germline CDR1 reads PRHDT; CDR2 reads FYEKMQ (reference sequence). Trimming cost V 3 bases and J 5 bases, with 13 bases left between them. The DNA for the CDR3 is TGTGCCAGCAGCTTGGGCAGAAGAAGTACTGAAGCTTTCTTT. Residues: CASSLGRRSTEAFF.

The chain combines TRBV5-8 with TRBJ2-5; 14 bases map to TRBD2. CDR1 is SGHTS and CDR2 is YDEGEE in the germline V gene. Trimming removed 2 bases from V and 1 base from J; junction bases left unmatched: 4. The CDR3 has 17 residues. The CDR3 spells CASSLGTSGSPQETQYF. DNA of the CDR3: TGTGCCAGCAGCTTAGGGACTAGCGGGAGCCCCCAAGAGACCCAGTACTTC.

This chain links TRBV18 with TRBJ1-5; the match to TRBD1 covers 8 bases. The CDR3 has 17 amino acids. V trimming: 0 bases; J trimming: 2 bases; junction bases outside the gene matches: 6. CDR1 is KGHSH, CDR2 LQKENI, per germline. The CDR3 loop is CASSPPQGARGNQPQHF. The DNA for the CDR3 is TGTGCCAGCTCACCACCGCAGGGGGCAAGAGGCAATCAGCCCCAGCATTTT.

This clone was observed a handful of times. Other DNA sequences in the sample encode the same CDR3. The chain carries TRBV19 and TRBJ1-2; 8 nucleotides align to TRBD1. V shed 5 bases, J shed 4 bases, and the junction held 6 bases outside the gene matches. The CDR3 loop spans 14 amino acids. Germline CDR1 LNHDA, CDR2 SQIVND (reference sequence). The CDR3 DNA reads as TGTGCCAGTAGTCCCGGACAGGGAGGCTATGGCTACACCTTC. Translated, it gives CASSPGQGGYGYTF.

The V and J genes are TRBV30 and TRBJ1-1; 7 bases are shared with TRBD1. The CDR3 has 14 residues. V lost 2 bases and J lost 5; bases outside the gene matches: 8. Germline V gene lookup returns CDR1 GTSNPN and CDR2 SVGIG (reference sequence). The CDR3 loop is CAWSITGAGTEAFF. The DNA for the CDR3 is TGTGCCTGGAGTATTACAGGGGCCGGGACTGAAGCTTTCTTT.

J is TRBJ2-7 and V is TRBV6-5, with 10 bases lining up with TRBD2. Germline CDR1 and CDR2: MNHEY and SVGAGI. CDR3 length: 15 residues. Trimming took 7 bases from V and 2 from J; bases not matched to a gene: 8. CDR3 region: CASITKREGPYEQYF. Written as DNA, the CDR3 is TGTGCCAGCATCACTAAGCGGGAGGGACCCTACGAGCAGTACTTC.

The chain links TRBV18 to TRBJ1-3; D unclear. Trimming shortened V by 1 base and J by 4 bases, and 11 bases separated the two germline ends. The CDR3 covers 15 residues. The germline gives CDR1 KGHSH, CDR2 LQKENI. Written as DNA, the CDR3 is TGTGCCAGCTCACCACGCCGGGAATACGGAAACACCATATATTTT. Its translation is CASSPRREYGNTIYF. Complete variable domain (other parts from reference TRBV18 and TRBJ1-3): NAGVMQNPRHLVRRRGQEARLRCSPMKGHSHVYWYRQLPEEGLKFMVYLQKENIIDESGMPKERFSAEFPKEGPSILRIQQVVRGDSAAYFCASSPRREYGNTIYFGEGSWLTVV.

The chain links TRBV3-1 (or the pseudogene TRBV3-2) to TRBJ1-5; D is undetermined. The CDR3 has 13 amino acids. V dropped 2 bases and J dropped 2 bases, with 4 bases sitting between them. Germline V gene sequence: CDR1 LGHDT, CDR2 YNNKEL (reference sequence). CDR3 region: CASSQRGNQPQHF. In DNA, the CDR3 is TGTGCCAGCAGCCAACGAGGCAATCAGCCCCAGCATTTT.

The chain employs TRBV7-9 and TRBJ2-3; 10 bases are shared with TRBD2. The CDR3 runs to 18 residues. With 1 base clipped from V and 5 bases from J, the junction kept 12 bases outside the gene matches. CDR1 is SEHNR and CDR2 is FQNEAQ in the germline V gene (reference sequence). The CDR3 spells CASSLDRSASGSEDTQYF. As DNA, the CDR3 is TGTGCCAGCAGCTTAGATAGGTCGGCTAGCGGGAGTGAAGATACGCAGTATTTT.

This chain's CDR3 is CASSSVYVYEQYF. The CDR3 DNA reads as TGTGCCAGCAGCTCAGTATATGTCTACGAGCAGTACTTC. This chain uses TRBV9 with TRBJ2-7; no definite D call. CDR1 and CDR2 (germline): SGDLS, YYNGEE. This CDR3 region has 13 residues. V lost 4 bases, J lost 3 bases, and 11 bases lay in between.

This sequence joins TRBV29-1 and TRBJ1-2, with 8 nucleotides matching TRBD1. The CDR3 length is 12 residues. V lost 6 bases and J lost 8; bases outside the gene matches: 8. Germline CDR1 SQVTM, CDR2 ANQGSEA. The CDR3 DNA reads TGCAGCGTGACGGTACAGGGGGAAGGCTACACCTTC. Encoded protein: CSVTVQGEGYTF.

The chain recombines TRBV6-5 with TRBJ2-5; 7 bases agree with TRBD1. CDR1 is MNHEY, CDR2 SVGAGI, per germline. After removal of 0 bases from V and 5 bases from J, the junction contained 6 bases not matched to a gene. This CDR3 region has 15 residues. The CDR3 coding sequence is TGTGCCAGCAGTTACTCGAACAGGGGATGGGAGACCCAGTACTTC. It specifies CASSYSNRGWETQYF.

The chain combines TRBV5-1 with TRBJ1-1, with D unclear. The germline CDR1 and CDR2 sequences are SGHRS and YFSETQ. The CDR3 length is 15 residues. Trimming pared 0 bases from V and 0 bases from J, leaving 9 bases between. The CDR3, as DNA: TGCGCCAGCAGCTTGGGGGCGGGTCTGAACACTGAAGCTTTCTTT. Translating it yields CASSLGAGLNTEAFF.

The rearrangement joins TRBV3-1 (or the pseudogene TRBV3-2) to TRBJ2-1; possible D gene TRBD1, 7 bases. In germline, CDR1 is LGHDT, CDR2 YNNKEL (reference sequence). V lost 4 bases and J 7 bases, leaving 23 bases between the germline ends. The CDR3 contains 17 residues. The CDR3 loop reads CASSPGGKLPWGNEQFF. The CDR3 DNA follows: TGTGCCAGCAGCCCAGGGGGGAAACTCCCTTGGGGAAATGAGCAGTTCTTC.

The CDR3 nucleotides are TGTGCCAGCACCACGACAGGCGGTAATGAAAAACTGTTTTTT. It translates to CASTTTGGNEKLFF. This chain uses TRBV6-5 with TRBJ1-4; D might be TRBD1 (6 bases). V was shortened by 7 bases and J by 4 bases, with 13 bases between the two germline ends. The CDR3 has 14 residues. From germline, CDR1 is MNHEY and CDR2 SVGAGI.

The chain couples TRBV7-2 to TRBJ2-7; 10 nucleotides agree with TRBD1. V lost 5 bases to trimming and J lost 5 bases; unmatched junction nucleotides: 9. CDR3 size: 15 residues. Germline-derived CDR1 and CDR2 are SGHTA and FQGNSA. In DNA form, the CDR3 reads TGTGCCAGCAGCCACCGGGGACAGGGGTACCACGAGCAGTACTTC. Translating gives CASSHRGQGYHEQYF.

The rearrangement joins TRBV15 to TRBJ1-1; no clear D gene. The CDR3 spans 13 residues. Germline V gene sequence: CDR1 LNHNV, CDR2 YYDKDF (reference sequence). V was cut by 2 bases and J by 3 bases, with 7 bases left in between. The CDR3 reads CATSRSRYTEAFF. The CDR3 DNA sequence: TGTGCCACCAGCAGATCGCGATACACTGAAGCTTTCTTT.

This chain links TRBV5-1 with TRBJ2-5; 13 positions agree with TRBD2. The CDR3 runs to 20 residues. Germline loops: CDR1 SGHRS, CDR2 YFSETQ. J was trimmed by 5 bases and V by 1 base; bases with no gene match: 17. In DNA, the CDR3 is TGCGCCAGCAGCTTGACCCGGACTAGCGGGAGAAGCCATGGAGGGGAGACCCAGTACTTC. Translation gives CASSLTRTSGRSHGGETQYF.

The chain uses TRBV18 and TRBJ2-5, with D possibly being TRBD2 (5 bases). Germline loops: CDR1 KGHSH, CDR2 LQKENI. The CDR3 loop spans 14 amino acids. V was pared by 2 bases and J by 2 bases, with 9 bases between. The CDR3 protein is CASSPYTGQETQYF. The CDR3, as DNA: TGTGCCAGCTCACCATATACGGGGCAAGAGACCCAGTACTTC.

With respect to this clone: This specimen includes other DNA sequences encoding the same CDR3. The V call is TRBV6-5, the J call TRBJ1-2, with 8 bases aligning to TRBD1. In germline, CDR1 is MNHEY, CDR2 SVGAGI. The CDR3 sequence is 13 residues long. Trimming took 6 bases from V and 2 from J; bases not matched to a gene: 2. The CDR3 protein is CASSRQGNYGYTF. Here the CDR3 DNA reads TGTGCCAGCAGCCGACAGGGGAACTATGGCTACACCTTC.

The V and J genes are TRBV19 and TRBJ1-6; the D is unclear. V lost 7 bases, J lost 8 bases, and 9 bases lay in between. This CDR3 has 12 amino acids. Germline-derived CDR1 and CDR2 are LNHDA and SQIVND (reference sequence). The CDR3 DNA reads as TGTGCCAGTACCAACAGAGATTCACCCCTCCACTTT. Amino acids: CASTNRDSPLHF.

This clone has a handful of counts. The CDR3 sequence: CASSGQSGWGGYTF. The CDR3 DNA reads as TGTGCCAGCAGCGGACAGAGCGGCTGGGGTGGCTACACCTTC. This sequence joins TRBV11-2 and TRBJ1-2; D may be TRBD1 (6 bases). The ends were cut back, 5 bases at V and 7 bases at J, with 17 bases in the middle. The length of the CDR3 is 14 residues. CDR1 and CDR2 (germline): SGHAT, FQNNGV.

The chain recombines TRBV7-9 with TRBJ1-4; no firm D call. Trimming cost V 5 bases and J 2 bases, with 9 bases left between them. The CDR3 length is 14 residues. Looked up from germline, CDR1 is SEHNR and CDR2 is FQNEAQ (reference sequence). The CDR3 sequence is CASSPGRTNEKLFF. DNA of the CDR3: TGTGCCAGCAGCCCCGGGAGGACTAATGAAAAACTGTTTTTT.